This is a list of T cell receptor beta chains from one sample in a study of CD8+CD57+ T cells in acquired aplastic anemia. Each CDR3 protein is one row after TCRdb ran MiXCR on the reads. The table includes more than 150,000 distinct CDR3 sequences, roughly half detected once. The source material was sorted CD4+, CD8+, or CD8+CD57+ T cells (not recorded which) from PBMCs. Receptor source: a human donor with aplastic anemia. Both conserved end residues are part of each CDR3. Each record gives: clone size, J gene, V gene, CDR3 protein. Only part of the rows carry a size: once, few, many, or a class if the clone is expanded.

many,TRBJ1-2,TRBV5-1,CASSPSQGEDNYGYTF
NA,TRBJ1-2,TRBV6-4,CASSDWTGIIYYGYTF
NA,TRBJ1-1,TRBV15,CATSRDQSVSTEAFF
few,TRBJ1-2,TRBV7-9,CASSLTTGYTF
NA,TRBJ2-7,TRBV4-1,CASSLKSTGTGSYEQYF
many,TRBJ2-1,TRBV14,CASSQDRLAGGIYNEQFF
many,TRBJ2-5,TRBV6-5,CASSYKERETQYF
NA,TRBJ2-7,TRBV2,CASSVDTGPSYEQYF
many,TRBJ2-7,TRBV3-1,CASSFTGTVSSYEQYF
many,TRBJ2-5,TRBV19,CASSSRGSLGETQYF
NA,TRBJ2-7,TRBV2,CASGRWVDEQYF
NA,NA,TRBV7-8,CASSLAFGRSSYEQYF
NA,TRBJ2-7,TRBV6-1,CASSRGQGPDEQYF
NA,TRBJ1-1,TRBV3-1,CASSQEARYTEAFF
many,TRBJ2-7,TRBV12-3/TRBV12-4,CASSLRGGAGYEQYF
many,TRBJ2-1,TRBV9,CASSADRTNEQFF
many,TRBJ1-1,TRBV7-2,CASSLRGGKTEAFF
NA,TRBJ1-5,TRBV28,CASSRTAGNQPQHF
few,TRBJ2-5,TRBV7-2,CASSYGQQETQYF
NA,TRBJ2-7,TRBV29-1,CSVEDYEQYF
NA,TRBJ2-1,TRBV10-3,CAINKGGYNEQFF
NA,TRBJ2-5,TRBV18,CASSPQRTLETQYF
many,TRBJ2-7,TRBV9,CASSDGGSLNEQYF
NA,TRBJ2-7,TRBV7-8,CASSLGKSYEQYF
NA,TRBJ2-7,TRBV10-3,CAIMGINSYEQYF
NA,TRBJ2-7,TRBV15,CATSRDQGAGAEQYF
NA,TRBJ2-2,TRBV7-9,CASSSGGGANTGELFF
NA,TRBJ2-5,TRBV24-1,CATSNSAADSQETQYF
many,TRBJ2-5,TRBV4-1,CASRRVGQGLSIEETQYF
many,TRBJ2-3,TRBV29-1,CSVEGAKGREGTDTQYF
once,TRBJ2-2,TRBV5-8,CASSLGTGITGELFF
many,TRBJ2-7,TRBV7-2,CASSPDYEQYF
NA,TRBJ2-2,TRBV2,CASRASQSNQPRGAVF
NA,TRBJ2-2,TRBV19,CASSIPLNTGELFF
NA,TRBJ2-7,TRBV9,CASSPQDRFYEQYF
NA,TRBJ1-2,TRBV25-1,CASSARGGGKNYGYTF
few,TRBJ1-5,TRBV19,CASSMGLGQPQHF
NA,TRBJ2-5,TRBV7-6,CASSLIWGGQETQYF
NA,TRBJ1-6,TRBV2,CASSEAAFSPLHF
NA,TRBJ2-3,TRBV6-4,CASSDGQGNTDTQYF
many,TRBJ1-1,TRBV9,CASSGGQGGYTEAFF
many,TRBJ1-1,TRBV7-8,CASSLGDIEAFF
NA,TRBJ2-5,TRBV20-1,CSARDVAGMSETQYF
NA,TRBJ2-5,TRBV7-9,CASTYQETQYF
few,TRBJ2-7,TRBV27,CASSPPSREAYEQYF
once,TRBJ2-5,TRBV20-1,CSASSQALAGGETQYF
many,TRBJ2-7,TRBV29-1,CSAAPDRGNGEQYF
many,TRBJ2-7,TRBV9,CASSVGRQGYIYEQYF
NA,TRBJ2-1,TRBV7-2,CASRPSGSYNEQFF
many,TRBJ2-1,TRBV24-1,CATAPAGSSYNEQFF
many,TRBJ2-1,TRBV5-1,CASSLNRGKVRGNEQFF
NA,TRBJ1-6,TRBV20-1,CSATDSTNSPLHF
NA,TRBJ2-3,TRBV20-1,CSASASGRSSDTQYF
NA,TRBJ1-2,TRBV10-3,CAISEEQGGGYTF
NA,TRBJ1-5,TRBV24-1,CATSDPGQDQPQHF